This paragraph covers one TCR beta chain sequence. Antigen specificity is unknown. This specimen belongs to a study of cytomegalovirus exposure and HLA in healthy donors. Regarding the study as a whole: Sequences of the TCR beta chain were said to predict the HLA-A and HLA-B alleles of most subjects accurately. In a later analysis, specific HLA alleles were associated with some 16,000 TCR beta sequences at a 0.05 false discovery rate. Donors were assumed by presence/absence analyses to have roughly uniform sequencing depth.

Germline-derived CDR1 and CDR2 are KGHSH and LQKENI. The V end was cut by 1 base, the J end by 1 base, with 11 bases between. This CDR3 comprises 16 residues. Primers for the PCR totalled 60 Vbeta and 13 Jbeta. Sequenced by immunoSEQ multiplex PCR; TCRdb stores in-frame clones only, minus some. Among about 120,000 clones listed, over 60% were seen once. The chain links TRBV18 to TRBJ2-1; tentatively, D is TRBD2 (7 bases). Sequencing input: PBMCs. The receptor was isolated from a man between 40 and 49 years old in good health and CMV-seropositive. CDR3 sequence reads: CASSPQGRGSYNEQFF. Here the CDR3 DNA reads TGTGCCAGCTCACCACAGGGGAGGGGGTCCTACAATGAGCAGTTCTTC.